This TCR beta chain appears in the sequencing data of a study of CD8 T cells in Susac syndrome. RNA was extracted with the RNeasy kit, and a quantity of about 0.5 to 1 ug was reverse transcribed using random hexamers. Multiplex PCR with immunoSEQ amplified the TCR beta CDR3 across 54 Vbeta and 13 Jbeta. TCRdb re-derived calls from the immunoSEQ multiplex PCR reads in MiXCR, one entry per CDR3 protein. The table lists 80,000 or so distinct CDR3 sequences, roughly 91% of them singletons. Comment on this clonotype: Its specificity is unknown.

Patients with Susac syndrome fulfilled recently defined diagnostic criteria for definite or probable disease. J gave up 8 bases and V 6 bases, and 10 bases lay outside the gene matches. CDR3 length: 14 amino acids. Germline V gives CDR1 SGHAT, CDR2 FQDESV (reference sequence). General study points: The study's TCR sequencing and HLA analysis covered a relatively small number of individuals, and the study acknowledged this. The CD4+ T cell repertoires, which came from Susac syndrome patients, showed no sign of clonal expansion.

This clonotype was obtained from a human donor with Susac syndrome. Sample: CD4+ T cells from PBMCs. This rearrangement joins TRBV11-1 to TRBJ2-1; 7 bases line up with TRBD2. The CDR3 loop reads CASRRTRLADEQFF. The CDR3 DNA reads TGTGCCAGCAGAAGGACTAGATTGGCGGATGAGCAGTTCTTC.